Each of the 21 T cell receptor beta chains below was sequenced from the same sample in a study of T cell repertoires in cytomegalovirus infection. TCRdb reprocessed the reads via MiXCR and lists one record per CDR3 protein. Of approximately 200,000 distinct CDR3 sequences listed, 25% to 30% are singletons. The material sequenced was PBMCs. The receptors derive from a human donor in good health (CMV status not recorded). Some clones in this sample may be carry-over from other donors' samples.

The chain uses TRBV19 and TRBJ1-2; the D is unclear. Looked up from germline, CDR1 is LNHDA and CDR2 is SQIVND (reference sequence). V lost 3 bases to trimming and J lost 10 bases, with 18 bases between them. The CDR3 covers 14 residues. The CDR3 bases are TGTGCCAGTAGTATGTCAGACACGGCCAGCGACTACACCTTC. Protein: CASSMSDTASDYTF.

This clonotype came up a few times. The rearrangement links TRBV7-2 to TRBJ2-1, with D possibly being TRBD1 (5 bases). CDR1 and CDR2 (germline): SGHTA, FQGNSA. V was trimmed by 4 bases and J by 6 bases, leaving 16 bases between them. The CDR3 totals 15 residues. The CDR3 region has the DNA TGTGCCAGCAGCTCTCAGGGTCCTATACTCAATGAGCAGTTCTTC. This sequence encodes CASSSQGPILNEQFF. Full variable domain (rest looked up from reference TRBV7-2 and TRBJ2-1): GAGVSQSPSNKVTEKGKDVELRCDPISGHTALYWYRQSLGQGLEFLIYFQGNSAPDKSGLPSDRFSAERTGGSVSTLTIQRTQQEDSAVYLCASSSQGPILNEQFFGPGTRLTVL.

Comments on this clonotype: A much larger clone is a single base away; this may be a read error. The chain joins TRBV7-2 to TRBJ1-2, with D perhaps TRBD1 (6 bases). Trimming took 5 bases from V and 2 from J, leaving 15 bases between them. Germline V gene sequence: CDR1 SGHTA, CDR2 FQGNSA. The CDR3 sequence is 15 residues long. The DNA of the CDR3 is TGTGCCAGCAGCCCGATGGGGACATGGAACTATGGCTACACCTTC. It encodes CASSPMGTWNYGYTF.

The J gene is TRBJ2-7, the V gene TRBV5-6; a weak D match, TRBD1 (6 bases). Germline lookup yields CDR1 SGHDT and CDR2 YYEEEE. This CDR3 has 13 amino acids. V shed 0 bases and J shed 9 bases, with 13 bases lying between them. This chain's CDR3 is CASSLGRQAGQYF. The DNA for the CDR3 is TGTGCCAGCAGCTTGGGGAGACAGGCTGGGCAGTACTTC. The full variable domain, with the rest looked up from reference TRBV5-6 and TRBJ2-7, is DAGVTQSPTHLIKTRGQQVTLRCSPKSGHDTVSWYQQALGQGPQFIFQYYEEEERQRGNFPDRFSGHQFPNYSSELNVNALLLGDSALYLCASSLGRQAGQYFGPGTRLTVT.

The chain carries TRBV19 and TRBJ1-5; D remains unclear. Trimming pared 2 bases from V and 3 bases from J, leaving 14 bases between. From germline, CDR1 is LNHDA and CDR2 SQIVND (reference sequence). This CDR3 has 16 residues. CDR3 bases: TGTGCCAGTAGTATAACCCGTCTGGTTGACAATCAGCCCCAGCATTTT. Protein sequence: CASSITRLVDNQPQHF. Variable domain in full (rest from reference TRBV19 and TRBJ1-5): DGGITQSPKYLFRKEGQNVTLSCEQNLNHDAMYWYRQDPGQGLRLIYYSQIVNDFQKGDIAEGYSVSREKKESFPLTVTSAQKNPTAFYLCASSITRLVDNQPQHFGDGTRLSIL.

There are a few counts of this clonotype. As DNA, the CDR3 is TGTGCCAGCAACCTCCAGGCAGGTGCTGGCTACACCTTC. Translating gives CASNLQAGAGYTF. The chain carries TRBV5-4 and TRBJ1-2; D unresolved. Germline CDR1 SGHNT, CDR2 YYREEE (reference sequence). Trimming shortened V by 6 bases and J by 7 bases, and 16 bases separated the two germline ends. This CDR3 comprises 13 residues.

The chain employs TRBV3-1 and TRBJ2-3; D gene unclear. The CDR3 has 15 residues. Trimming cost V 3 bases and J 0 bases, with 10 bases left between them. From germline, CDR1 is LGHDT and CDR2 YNNKEL (reference sequence). Here the CDR3 reads CASSQGSDSTDTQYF. The CDR3 DNA follows: TGTGCCAGCAGCCAGGGTTCAGATAGCACAGATACGCAGTATTTT.

The chain links TRBV6-2 or TRBV6-3 to TRBJ2-1; 7 nucleotides match TRBD2. CDR1 is MNHEY and CDR2 is SVGEGT in the germline V gene. J gave up 8 bases and V 6 bases, and 10 bases lay outside the gene matches. The CDR3 contains 14 residues. CDR3 DNA: TGTGCCAGCAGGCCAGGACTAGGCAGCGATGAGCAGTTCTTC. Encoded protein: CASRPGLGSDEQFF.

This rearrangement joins TRBV9 to TRBJ2-5; 8 bases line up with TRBD1. V dropped 3 bases and J dropped 2; count of bases not matched to a gene: 3. The CDR3 loop spans 14 amino acids. Looked up from germline, CDR1 is SGDLS and CDR2 is YYNGEE. The CDR3 DNA reads TGTGCCAGCAGCGCCGGACAGGGACAAGAGACCCAGTACTTC. Translating gives CASSAGQGQETQYF.

This clonotype was picked up a small number of times. The rearrangement joins TRBV30 to TRBJ1-5; possibly TRBD1 for D (5 bases). The CDR3 has 13 amino acids. Germline lookup yields CDR1 GTSNPN and CDR2 SVGIG (reference sequence). V was cut by 2 bases and J by 0 bases, with 5 bases left in between. This chain's CDR3 is CAWSTGSNQPQHF. The CDR3 DNA follows: TGTGCCTGGAGTACAGGTAGCAATCAGCCCCAGCATTTT.

This clonotype was seen many times. The rearrangement links TRBV7-6 to TRBJ1-5; TRBD1 matches 7 bases. CDR1 is SGHVS, CDR2 FNYEAQ, per germline. V shed 5 bases, J shed 4 bases, and the junction held 5 bases outside the gene matches. This CDR3 is 14 amino acids long. The CDR3 DNA follows: TGTGCCAGCAGCCCCGGACAGGTAAATCAGCCCCAGCATTTT. It yields the protein CASSPGQVNQPQHF.

This sequence joins TRBV6-6 and TRBJ1-3; D remains ambiguous. Germline CDR1 MNHNY, CDR2 SVGAGI (reference sequence). The CDR3 sequence is 15 residues long. V lost 0 bases to trimming and J lost 1 base, with 7 bases between them. The DNA of the CDR3 is TGTGCCAGCAGTTACTCAAAGGGATCTGGAAACACCATATATTTT. This gives the protein CASSYSKGSGNTIYF.

This clonotype has ten or more counts. V usage is TRBV6-6 and J usage is TRBJ1-6; TRBD1 aligns across 8 bases. This CDR3 spans 11 amino acids. V shed 10 bases, J shed 11 bases, and the junction held 4 bases outside the gene matches. CDR1 is MNHNY and CDR2 is SVGAGI in the germline V gene (reference sequence). The CDR3 coding sequence is TGTGCCACCCGGACAGGGCCACCCCTCCACTTT. Translated, it gives CATRTGPPLHF.

This clonotype was observed a handful of times. The chain carries TRBV18 and TRBJ2-2; 7 nucleotides agree with TRBD1. V dropped 6 bases and J dropped 4; count of bases not matched to a gene: 5. Germline CDR1 and CDR2: KGHSH and LQKENI. The CDR3 totals 14 residues. The CDR3 nucleotides read TGTGCCAGCTCCGGGACAGAGATCACCGGGGAGCTGTTTTTT. It is translated as CASSGTEITGELFF.

CDR3 nucleotide sequence: TGTGCCAGCTCAAAAACGGGCGGAACCTACGAGCAGTACTTC. Residues: CASSKTGGTYEQYF. The chain recombines TRBV18 with TRBJ2-7; D call uncertain. Trimming pared 5 bases from V and 2 bases from J, leaving 13 bases between. The CDR3 is 14 amino acids. Germline CDR1 KGHSH, CDR2 LQKENI.

This clonotype was observed once. The chain carries TRBV6-6 and TRBJ2-5; no reliable D call. Per germline, CDR1 MNHNY and CDR2 SVGAGI (reference sequence). V lost 10 bases, J lost 1 base, and 19 bases lay in between. The CDR3 has 15 residues. The CDR3 DNA reads TGTGCCACCGCCAAACCCCAGCTACTCCAAGAGACCCAGTACTTC. Its protein product is CATAKPQLLQETQYF.

This clonotype appeared once. A much larger clone differs from this one at a single base, so this may be a read error. The gene calls are TRBV12-3 or TRBV12-4 and TRBJ2-1, with 9 nucleotides matching TRBD1. Trimming cost V 4 bases and J 12 bases; bases outside gene matches: 16. There are 16 residues in the CDR3. CDR3 amino acids: CASSSPRQGDIYVQFF. The CDR3 nucleotides are TGTGCCAGCAGTTCACCCCGACAGGGGGATATCTATGTGCAGTTCTTC.

This clonotype was counted many times. V and J are TRBV7-8 and TRBJ2-7; D is perhaps TRBD2 (6 bases). V lost 1 base and J lost 7, with 8 bases in between. Germline values: CDR1 SGHVS, CDR2 FQNEAQ. This CDR3 contains 12 residues. CDR3 region: CASSLGGVEQYF. CDR3 in DNA: TGTGCCAGCAGCTTAGGGGGGGTTGAGCAGTACTTC.

This clonotype showed up just a few times. The chain joins TRBV29-1 to TRBJ2-2; 10 nucleotides agree with TRBD1. The junction had 20 bases not matched to a gene; V was cut back by 5 bases and J by 5 bases. The CDR3 consists of 19 residues. Per the germline V gene, CDR1 is SQVTM and CDR2 is ANQGSEA. CDR3 coding DNA: TGCAGCGTTTCCCCCGGGGGACAGGGGACTTCTAGAGGGACCGGGGAGCTGTTTTTT. It specifies CSVSPGGQGTSRGTGELFF.

This clonotype was detected a few times. The CDR3 is CASITTSGGARETQYF. The CDR3 region has the DNA TGTGCCAGCATCACCACTAGCGGGGGGGCCAGAGAGACCCAGTACTTC. This sequence joins TRBV6-6 and TRBJ2-5, with 13 bases aligning to TRBD2. Germline-derived CDR1 and CDR2 are MNHNY and SVGAGI (reference sequence). V gave up 7 bases and J gave up 4 bases; unmatched junction bases: 9. The CDR3 is 16 residues long.

The sample holds a few counts of this clonotype. V usage is TRBV7-9 and J usage is TRBJ1-2, with D unclear. V was trimmed by 5 bases and J by 6 bases, leaving 16 bases between them. The CDR3 length is 14 residues. Germline CDR1 SEHNR, CDR2 FQNEAQ (reference sequence). The CDR3: CASSPPEVGHGYTF. Here the CDR3 DNA reads TGTGCCAGCAGCCCCCCGGAAGTCGGGCATGGCTACACCTTC.